The clone carrying this TCR beta chain was observed a handful of times. Its antigen is not known. The data originate from a study of post-analysis software for immune sequencing data. Study details: Some patients lacked subtype; others had relapsing-remitting, secondary progressive or progressive-relapsing disease. Overall study findings and caveats: In multiple sclerosis, normalized Chao1 diversity was significantly below that of controls.

Unique molecular identifiers featured in each of the TCR beta cDNA libraries. cDNA molecules numbering around 450,000 came from roughly 1.1 to 9.2 million T cells. In TCRdb, the PCR reads were re-called with MiXCR into one record per CDR3 protein. The profile shows about 680,000 distinct CDR3 sequences, 59% of them singletons. Sequencing used blood. The receptor was isolated from a girl aged 2 to 9 with multiple sclerosis.

The CDR3 nucleotides are TGCAGCGTTGGACGTAGCTCCACAGATACGCAGTATTTT. Protein product: CSVGRSSTDTQYF. The chain joins TRBV29-1 to TRBJ2-3; D unresolved. The CDR3 has 13 residues. Per the germline V gene, CDR1 is SQVTM and CDR2 is ANQGSEA. Trimming removed 4 bases at V and 2 bases at J, with 10 bases between.